Listed below are T cell receptor beta chains from one sample, sequenced in a study of T cell repertoires in cytomegalovirus infection. TCRdb re-derived calls from the reads in MiXCR, one entry per CDR3 protein. The table lists around 230,000 distinct CDR3 sequences, roughly 34% of them singletons. The antigens of these receptors remain unknown. Sequencing was performed on CD8+ T cells from cultured PBMCs, taken from culture after CMV antigen stimulation. These receptors came from a human donor in good health (CMV status not recorded). Some clones in this sample may be carry-over from other donors' samples. The CDR3 runs from the conserved cysteine through the conserved F or W. A D gene is named only where the DNA matches it firmly. Size is stated for part of the rows, as once, few or many counts, or as a class when the clone is expanded.

V gene	D gene	J gene	clone size	CDR3 protein	CDR3 DNA
TRBV4-1	NA	TRBJ1-2	few	CASSQGRGYTF	TGCGCCAGCAGCCAGGGCCGTGGCTACACCTTC
TRBV19	NA	TRBJ2-3	few	CASSIAHRDTDTQYF	TGTGCCAGTAGTATAGCCCACAGGGACACAGATACGCAGTATTTT
TRBV12-3/TRBV12-4	NA	TRBJ2-1	NA	CASSPGTVSYNEQFF	TGTGCCAGCAGTCCCGGGACTGTCTCCTACAATGAGCAGTTCTTC
TRBV7-6	NA	TRBJ2-3	few	CASSLLGETDTQYF	TGTGCCAGCAGCTTGTTAGGGGAGACAGATACGCAGTATTTT
TRBV12-3/TRBV12-4	NA	TRBJ2-5	NA	CASSSHPSPGTAGETQYF	TGTGCCAGCAGTTCCCACCCCAGTCCGGGGACCGCAGGAGAGACCCAGTACTTC
TRBV11-2	TRBD2	TRBJ2-1	few	CASSLAASGWEQFF	TGTGCCAGCAGCTTAGCGGCTAGCGGGTGGGAGCAGTTCTTC
TRBV7-3	TRBD2	TRBJ2-5	many	CASSSLRRGVFETQYF	TGTGCCAGCAGCTCCCTCCGGCGGGGGGTATTCGAGACCCAGTACTTC
TRBV11-2	TRBD2	TRBJ2-5	NA	CASSLNGGDGETQYF	TGTGCCAGCAGCCTTAACGGGGGGGATGGAGAGACCCAGTACTTC
TRBV6-1	TRBD1	TRBJ1-2	NA	CASSDGQGSYGYTF	TGTGCCAGCAGTGACGGACAGGGGTCCTATGGCTACACCTTC
TRBV2	NA	TRBJ2-1	NA	CASSALGSSYNEQFF	TGTGCCAGCAGTGCCTTGGGATCCTCCTACAATGAGCAGTTCTTC
TRBV7-9	NA	TRBJ2-7	NA	CASSRGSNYEQYF	TGTGCCAGCAGCCGAGGTAGTAACTACGAGCAGTACTTC
TRBV7-2	NA	TRBJ2-3	many	CASSLDSPGVDTQYF	TGTGCCAGCAGCTTGGACTCCCCGGGAGTCGATACGCAGTATTTT
TRBV6-5	NA	TRBJ1-1	NA	CASSYGGRGTEAFF	TGTGCCAGCAGTTACGGGGGACGTGGCACTGAAGCTTTCTTT
TRBV27	TRBD1	TRBJ1-4	NA	CASSFSRDRVGEKLFF	TGTGCCAGCAGTTTCTCCCGGGACAGGGTTGGGGAAAAACTGTTTTTT
TRBV7-9	NA	TRBJ2-7	few	CASSFEPPPYEQYF	TGTGCCAGCAGCTTTGAACCCCCTCCATACGAGCAGTACTTC
TRBV11-2	NA	TRBJ1-6	NA	CASSLMPRSDRDNSPLHF	TGTGCCAGCAGCTTAATGCCGAGATCCGACCGGGATAATTCACCCCTCCACTTT
TRBV7-8	TRBD2	TRBJ2-7	NA	CASSGGLAVYEKYF	TGTGCCAGCAGCGGGGGACTAGCGGTCTACGAGAAGTACTTC
TRBV27	NA	TRBJ2-7	NA	CASGIYEQYF	TGTGCCAGCGGAATTTACGAGCAGTACTTC
TRBV24-1	TRBD1	TRBJ2-3	few	CATSDPRTGAGADTQYF	TGTGCCACCAGTGATCCCAGGACAGGGGCTGGGGCAGATACGCAGTATTTT
TRBV7-4	NA	TRBJ2-7	NA	CASSLAVTAYEQYF	TGTGCCAGCAGCTTAGCGGTGACAGCCTACGAGCAGTACTTC
TRBV2	NA	TRBJ1-2	few	CASSEGGEIYGYTF	TGTGCCAGCAGTGAAGGCGGGGAGATCTATGGCTACACCTTC
TRBV7-8	NA	TRBJ2-1	few	CASSLGPSGLAQGNEQFF	TGTGCCAGCAGCTTAGGGCCCTCGGGGCTTGCTCAGGGGAATGAGCAGTTCTTC
TRBV7-2	TRBD2	TRBJ2-1	few	CASSVRLAGGSYNEQFF	TGTGCCAGCAGCGTCCGACTAGCGGGGGGCTCCTACAATGAGCAGTTCTTC
TRBV2	TRBD2	TRBJ2-5	NA	CARYAGEETQYF	TGTGCCAGATACGCGGGAGAAGAGACCCAGTACTTC
TRBV12-3/TRBV12-4	NA	TRBJ2-3	few	CASSTYSFTDTQYF	TGTGCCAGCAGTACCTACTCCTTCACAGATACGCAGTATTTT
TRBV6-6	NA	TRBJ2-7	NA	CVSSEGSYEQYF	TGTGTCTCCTCGGAGGGTTCCTACGAGCAGTACTTC
TRBV19	NA	TRBJ1-5	NA	CASSAYVGGNQPQHF	TGTGCCAGTAGTGCCTATGTAGGGGGCAATCAGCCCCAGCATTTT
TRBV7-8	TRBD2	TRBJ2-7	many	CASISSGIYEQYF	TGTGCCAGCATCTCGAGCGGGATATACGAGCAGTACTTC
TRBV7-6	NA	TRBJ1-2	few	CASSWGTLYGYTF	TGTGCCAGCAGCTGGGGGACACTCTATGGCTACACCTTC